Listed here are 27 T cell receptor beta chains from one sample, sequenced in a study of neurological immune-mediated disorders. TCRdb itself ran the 5' RACE reads through MiXCR, one entry per CDR3 protein. The profile shows about 55,000 distinct CDR3 sequences, 20% to 30% of them singletons. Time point reported: technical triplicate 2. The specimen was PBMCs. Receptors originate from a man aged 60 to 69 with HTLV-1-associated myelopathy (HAM/TSP).

At least ten counts were recorded for this clonotype. The V and J genes are TRBV5-1 and TRBJ1-6; 7 positions match TRBD1. The CDR3 loop spans 17 amino acids. Germline V gene sequence: CDR1 SGHRS, CDR2 YFSETQ. After removal of 1 base from V and 10 bases from J, the junction contained 14 bases not matched to a gene. This CDR3 is CASSLFPTGMGISPLHF. The CDR3 DNA is TGCGCCAGCAGCTTGTTCCCGACAGGGATGGGGATATCACCCCTCCACTTT. Full variable domain (outside the CDR3, taken from reference TRBV5-1 and TRBJ1-6): KAGVTQTPRYLIKTRGQQVTLSCSPISGHRSVSWYQQTPGQGLQFLFEYFSETQRNKGNFPGRFSGRQFSNSRSEMNVSTLELGDSALYLCASSLFPTGMGISPLHFGNGTRLTVT.

The chain joins TRBV5-6 to TRBJ2-7, with a tentative D call TRBD1 (5 bases). V lost 7 bases and J 3 bases, leaving 17 bases between the germline ends. The CDR3 extends over 14 amino acids. Germline-derived CDR1 and CDR2 are SGHDT and YYEEEE. The CDR3 DNA is TGTGCCAGCTCCCGAAGGGGTGGTGGCTACGAGCAGTACTTC. Its protein is CASSRRGGGYEQYF.

This clonotype was seen many times. The chain employs TRBV7-8 and TRBJ2-1; a weak D match, TRBD2 (6 bases). This CDR3 has 15 amino acids. Germline CDR1 is SGHVS and CDR2 is FQNEAQ. Deletions cut 6 bases from V and 0 bases from J, with 12 bases between. CDR3 loop: CASRPLSGSYNEQFF. DNA for the CDR3: TGTGCCAGCAGGCCACTTAGCGGCTCCTACAATGAGCAGTTCTTC.

Ten or more counts support this clonotype. The CDR3 nucleotides read TGTGCCAGCGGGGTAGTGGGTTCCTACGAGCAGTACTTC. This codes for CASGVVGSYEQYF. This rearrangement joins TRBV2 to TRBJ2-7; D ambiguous. Germline V lookup: CDR1 SNHLY, CDR2 FYNNEI. The CDR3 is made up of 13 amino acids. Trimming pared 8 bases from V and 1 base from J, leaving 12 bases between.

This clonotype was counted ten times or more. The chain uses TRBV21-1 and TRBJ1-1; TRBD1 is the table's D call and was not checked against the DNA. TRBV21-1 is an annotated pseudogene. This CDR3 is built from 10 residues. The CDR3 DNA follows: TGTGCCGAGGGGGGTACTGAAGCTTTCTTT. The encoded protein is CAEGGTEAFF.

The V call is TRBV20-1, the J call TRBJ2-2; unclear D gene. The CDR3 is 14 amino acids. The V end was cut by 2 bases, the J end by 6 bases, with 13 bases between. Looked up from germline, CDR1 is DFQATT and CDR2 is SNEGSKA (reference sequence). CDR3 loop: CSARPSGGPGELFF. CDR3 DNA sequence: TGCAGTGCTAGACCATCAGGCGGCCCCGGGGAGCTGTTTTTT.

Many counts were recorded for this clonotype. The chain uses TRBV29-1 and TRBJ2-1, with a tentative D call TRBD2 (5 bases). In germline, CDR1 is SQVTM, CDR2 ANQGSEA. This CDR3 is built from 11 residues. The V and J ends lost 2 bases and 8 bases respectively, with 7 bases between them. The CDR3, as DNA: TGCAGCGTTGAAAACGGGGATGAGCAGTTCTTC. Translated: CSVENGDEQFF.

The genes are TRBV5-5 and TRBJ1-5; TRBD1 matches at 8 bases. Per the germline V gene, CDR1 is SGHKS and CDR2 is YYEKEE (reference sequence). CDR3 size: 14 residues. V lost 4 bases to trimming and J lost 7 bases; unmatched junction nucleotides: 7. The CDR3 DNA reads as TGTGCCAGCAGCGGCGGACAGGGCCGCCAGCCCCAGCATTTT. Translation: CASSGGQGRQPQHF.

This clonotype was observed a few times. This rearrangement joins TRBV15 to TRBJ2-1, with TRBD1 matching over 7 bases. Germline assignment: CDR1 LNHNV and CDR2 YYDKDF (reference sequence). Germline trimming cut 1 base from V and 0 bases from J; bases unmatched to any gene: 9. This CDR3 has 18 amino acids. CDR3 in DNA: TGTGCCACCAGCAGAGGCCCGGGACAGATATTCTCCTACAATGAGCAGTTCTTC. As protein: CATSRGPGQIFSYNEQFF.

This clonotype has ten or more counts. This chain links TRBV20-1 with TRBJ2-7; 9 bases fit TRBD2. This CDR3 contains 14 residues. V was pared by 0 bases and J by 2 bases, with 2 bases of the junction left unmatched. Germline V gives CDR1 DFQATT, CDR2 SNEGSKA (reference sequence). The CDR3 nucleotides read TGCAGTGCTAGAGAGAGCGGGAGGACCTACGAGCAGTACTTC. This codes for CSARESGRTYEQYF.

The table lists this clonotype with many counts. The rearrangement uses TRBV5-6 and TRBJ2-4; 8 bases map to TRBD2. CDR3 length: 14 residues. Germline CDR1 and CDR2: SGHDT and YYEEEE. The junction had 7 bases not matched to a gene; V was cut back by 4 bases and J by 7 bases. The CDR3 region has the DNA TGTGCCAGCAGCCCCAGCGGGAGTAGGAACATTCAGTACTTC. It codes for CASSPSGSRNIQYF.

This clonotype was observed many times. The chain uses TRBV7-6 and TRBJ1-3, with 8 bases matching TRBD1. CDR3 length: 16 residues. V dropped 5 bases and J dropped 8; count of bases not matched to a gene: 14. Germline loops: CDR1 SGHVS, CDR2 FNYEAQ. The CDR3 loop reads CASSPWTGNGADTIYF. In DNA, the CDR3 is TGTGCCAGCAGCCCGTGGACAGGGAACGGAGCGGACACCATATATTTT.

The chain combines TRBV19 with TRBJ1-1; D gene unclear. This CDR3 contains 13 residues. V dropped 0 bases and J dropped 1 base, with 3 bases sitting between them. Germline CDR1 LNHDA, CDR2 SQIVND (reference sequence). The CDR3, as DNA: TGTGCCAGTAGTATAGACCCGAACACTGAAGCTTTCTTT. It encodes CASSIDPNTEAFF.

This clonotype was seen only a few times. Written as DNA, the CDR3 is TGTGCCAGCCATCCCCCCGGCAGGGGGCAGAACACTGAAGCTTTCTTT. Protein product: CASHPPGRGQNTEAFF. The V and J genes are TRBV5-6 and TRBJ1-1, with TRBD1 matching over 8 bases. Trimming took 7 bases from V and 1 from J; bases not matched to a gene: 12. The CDR3 is 16 amino acids. In germline, CDR1 is SGHDT, CDR2 YYEEEE.

This clonotype was counted ten times or more. The chain carries TRBV20-1 and TRBJ2-1; TRBD2 agrees at 12 bases. The CDR3 has 15 residues. The germline V gene encodes CDR1 DFQATT and CDR2 SNEGSKA (reference sequence). Trimming removed 6 bases from V and 5 bases from J; junction bases left unmatched: 8. CDR3 region: CSAASSGRGDNEQFF. The CDR3 bases are TGCAGTGCCGCGTCTAGCGGGAGGGGGGACAATGAGCAGTTCTTC.

This clonotype was recorded many times. The gene calls are TRBV18 and TRBJ2-7, with D possibly matching TRBD1 (6 bases). V was trimmed by 1 base and J by 3 bases, leaving 19 bases between them. The CDR3 covers 17 residues. In germline, CDR1 is KGHSH, CDR2 LQKENI. The CDR3 protein is CASSPRSPRGINYEQYF. CDR3 DNA: TGTGCCAGCTCACCACGGAGTCCCAGGGGAATAAACTACGAGCAGTACTTC.

The genes are TRBV27 and TRBJ2-7; 9 bases fit TRBD1. The ends lost 5 bases at V and 6 bases at J; junction bases unmatched: 8. The V gene's germline CDR1 is MNHEY and CDR2 SMNVEV (reference sequence). The CDR3 has 14 amino acids. The CDR3 loop reads CASSPYRGQSEQYF. Written as DNA, the CDR3 is TGTGCCAGCAGTCCCTACAGGGGGCAGAGCGAGCAGTACTTC.

The table lists this clonotype with many counts. The V gene is TRBV28, the J gene TRBJ2-7; no reliable D call. The ends were cut back, 2 bases at V and 6 bases at J, with 5 bases in the middle. Germline CDR1 and CDR2: MDHEN and SYDVKM. The CDR3 runs to 11 residues. For the CDR3, the DNA is TGTGCCAGCAGTTTAGTTCGCGAGCAGTACTTC. Translating it yields CASSLVREQYF.

This clonotype was counted many times. This rearrangement joins TRBV21-1 to TRBJ2-1; the listed D gene, TRBD2, was not tested against the DNA. TRBV21-1 is flagged as a pseudogene. This CDR3 contains 16 residues. CDR3 bases: TGTGCCAGCAGCAAAGTGGAGGGGAGCTCCTACAATGAGCAGTTCTTC. Translation gives CASSKVEGSSYNEQFF.

At least ten counts were recorded for this clonotype. The rearrangement joins TRBV5-1 to TRBJ2-1, with TRBD2 matching 7 bases. V lost 0 bases to trimming and J lost 6 bases; unmatched junction nucleotides: 6. The CDR3 loop spans 15 amino acids. Germline V gives CDR1 SGHRS, CDR2 YFSETQ. The CDR3 loop is CASSLGEGGGNEQFF. CDR3 DNA sequence: TGCGCCAGCAGCTTGGGTGAGGGCGGGGGCAATGAGCAGTTCTTC.

This clonotype was counted many times. The rearrangement links TRBV20-1 to TRBJ2-2; a possible D gene is TRBD2 (7 bases). The ends were cut back, 5 bases at V and 4 bases at J, with 14 bases in the middle. The CDR3 totals 14 residues. The germline gives CDR1 DFQATT, CDR2 SNEGSKA (reference sequence). CDR3 loop: CSARGAETTGELFF. The CDR3 DNA reads TGCAGTGCTCGGGGGGCAGAAACCACCGGGGAGCTGTTTTTT.

This clonotype was observed many times. This chain connects TRBV7-9 to TRBJ2-3, with 7 bases fitting TRBD2. The J segment lost 3 bases and the V segment lost 5 bases, leaving 8 bases of the junction unmatched. This CDR3 has 15 amino acids. Germline CDR1 SEHNR, CDR2 FQNEAQ (reference sequence). CDR3 in amino acids: CASSNSAGTTDTQYF. In nucleotides, the CDR3 is TGTGCCAGCAGCAATTCAGCGGGAACTACAGATACGCAGTATTTT.

Many counts were recorded for this clonotype. The chain links TRBV4-1 to TRBJ1-1; D gene ambiguous. V was cut by 0 bases and J by 0 bases, with 11 bases left in between. Per the germline V gene, CDR1 is MGHRA and CDR2 is YSYEKL. This CDR3 is built from 16 residues. CDR3 sequence (DNA): TGCGCCAGCAGCCAAGATCCCAACAGTTTGAACACTGAAGCTTTCTTT. Amino acids: CASSQDPNSLNTEAFF.

On this clonotype itself: One end of the junction is discordant with germline, which a read error may explain. The genes are TRBV10-3 and TRBJ2-1; a weak D match, TRBD1 (5 bases). CDR1 and CDR2 from the germline V gene are ENHRY and SYGVKD. CDR3 size: 13 residues. Here the CDR3 DNA reads TGTGCCATCAGTGAGTCGGGGCATAATGAGCAGATCTTC. Protein: CAISESGHNEQIF.

There are many counts of this clonotype. The genes are TRBV5-1 and TRBJ1-2; 8 nucleotides match TRBD1. The V gene end was trimmed by 4 bases and the J gene end by 4 bases; junction bases not matched to a gene: 12. There are 16 residues in the CDR3. Germline V gene data show CDR1 as SGHRS and CDR2 as YFSETQ. The CDR3 nucleotides read TGCGCCAGCAGCCCGTGGACAGGGAACCTTATCTATGGCTACACCTTC. Amino acids: CASSPWTGNLIYGYTF.

The table lists this clonotype with many counts. This rearrangement joins TRBV6-6 to TRBJ2-7; D not certain. Germline loops: CDR1 MNHNY, CDR2 SVGAGI (reference sequence). CDR3 length equals 11 residues. V shed 4 bases and J shed 10 bases, with 11 bases lying between them. As DNA, the CDR3 is TGTGCCAGCAGTTCTCTAGGGCGTCAGTACTTC. Translation gives CASSSLGRQYF.

This clonotype appeared many times. This chain links TRBV5-1 with TRBJ2-1, with 7 bases aligning to TRBD2. The CDR3 runs 18 residues. V shed 8 bases, J shed 6 bases, and the junction held 23 bases outside the gene matches. Germline V gene data show CDR1 as SGHRS and CDR2 as YFSETQ. This CDR3 reads CASSAPWGEGRGGNEQFF. The CDR3 nucleotides are TGCGCCAGTTCCGCCCCCTGGGGGGAGGGCCGAGGAGGCAATGAGCAGTTCTTC. The variable domain in full, completed from reference TRBV5-1 and TRBJ2-1, reads KAGVTQTPRYLIKTRGQQVTLSCSPISGHRSVSWYQQTPGQGLQFLFEYFSETQRNKGNFPGRFSGRQFSNSRSEMNVSTLELGDSALYLCASSAPWGEGRGGNEQFFGPGTRLTVL.